This T cell receptor (beta chain) was profiled in a study of blood T cell repertoires in COVID-19. Study details: Acute-phase and convalescent COVID-19 samples originated in the United States, Italy and Spain. PBMCs, B-cell-depleted T cells, or T cells were the source of the cDNA or gDNA that made up the material.

J lost 1 base, V lost 4 bases, and 9 bases had no gene match. The CDR3 runs to 16 residues. CDR1 MNHEY and CDR2 SMNVEV come from the germline V gene (reference sequence). Study processing details: Nucleated cell number was recorded as an estimate derived from reference gene primer amplification. Profiled with immunoSEQ multiplex PCR; TCRdb holds only in-frame clones, not every one. V and J calls and clone size are those listed in that table; D and trimming were worked out from the DNA. The sample carries about 200,000 clones, around 83% recorded once. This sequence joins TRBV27 and TRBJ1-1; 7 positions match TRBD1. The source material was peripheral blood. The clonotype originates from a woman aged 50 to 60 with acute or convalescent COVID-19. The CDR3 DNA sequence: TGTGCCAGCAGTTATGCAGGGGGGACCAGGAACACTGAAGCTTTCTTT. Encoded protein: CASSYAGGTRNTEAFF.